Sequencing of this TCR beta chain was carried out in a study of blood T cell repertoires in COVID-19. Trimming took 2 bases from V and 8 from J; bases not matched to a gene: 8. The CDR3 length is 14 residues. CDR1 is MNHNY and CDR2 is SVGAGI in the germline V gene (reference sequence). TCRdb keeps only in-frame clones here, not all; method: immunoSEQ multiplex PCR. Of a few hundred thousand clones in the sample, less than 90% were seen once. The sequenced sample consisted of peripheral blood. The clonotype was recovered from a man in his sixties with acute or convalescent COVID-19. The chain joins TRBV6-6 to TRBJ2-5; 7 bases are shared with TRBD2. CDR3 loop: CASSYIAGKETQYF. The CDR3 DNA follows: TGTGCCAGCAGTTACATAGCGGGCAAGGAAACCCAGTACTTC.